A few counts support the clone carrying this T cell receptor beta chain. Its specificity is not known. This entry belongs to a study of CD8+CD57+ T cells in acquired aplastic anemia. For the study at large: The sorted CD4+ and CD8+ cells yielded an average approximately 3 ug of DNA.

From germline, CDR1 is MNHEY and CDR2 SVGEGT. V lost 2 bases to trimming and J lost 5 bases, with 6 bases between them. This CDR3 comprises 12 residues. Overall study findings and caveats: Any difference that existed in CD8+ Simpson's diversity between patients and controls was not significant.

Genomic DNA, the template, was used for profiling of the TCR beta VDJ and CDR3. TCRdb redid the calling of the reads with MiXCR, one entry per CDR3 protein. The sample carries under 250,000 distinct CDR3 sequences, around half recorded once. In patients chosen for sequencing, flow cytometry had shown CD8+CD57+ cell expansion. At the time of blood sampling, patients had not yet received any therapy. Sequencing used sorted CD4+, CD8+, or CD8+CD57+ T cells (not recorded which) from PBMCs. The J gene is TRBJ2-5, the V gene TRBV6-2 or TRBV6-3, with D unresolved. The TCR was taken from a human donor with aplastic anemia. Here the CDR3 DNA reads TGTGCCAGCAGTTACCCCGAGGAGACCCAGTACTTC. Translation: CASSYPEETQYF.